The 27 T cell receptor beta chains given below trace back to one sample, sequenced in a study of immune evolution from preneoplasia to lung adenocarcinoma. The data were produced by immunoSEQ multiplex PCR, yet TCRdb's version contains in-frame clones alone and is incomplete. The sample shows 10,000 to 13,000 clones, 80% to 90% of them seen only once. The material sequenced was FFPE minimally invasive lung adenocarcinoma tissue. The receptors come from a person aged 70 to 80 with lung adenocarcinoma.

This clone was seen a single time. The chain combines TRBV20-1 with TRBJ2-3; D remains ambiguous. CDR1 and CDR2 (germline): DFQATT, SNEGSKA (reference sequence). With 5 bases removed from V and 3 bases from J, the gap between germline ends came to 6 bases. The CDR3 contains 11 residues. The CDR3 nucleotides are TGCAGTGCTGAGGAGACAGATACGCAGTATTTT. It is translated as CSAEETDTQYF.

The J gene is TRBJ1-2, the V gene TRBV30; D possibly corresponds to TRBD1 (5 bases). Germline CDR1 and CDR2: GTSNPN and SVGIG (reference sequence). This CDR3 is 10 amino acids long. CDR3 residues: CAGDFEGYTF. The CDR3 DNA follows: TGTGCGGGGGACTTTGAAGGCTACACCTTC.

V usage is TRBV2 and J usage is TRBJ2-7, with 8 bases fitting TRBD1. J was trimmed by 2 bases and V by 6 bases; bases with no gene match: 12. Germline V CDR1 and CDR2: SNHLY, FYNNEI. The CDR3 has 16 residues. CDR3 amino acids: CASSSIGQGNPYEQYF. In nucleotides, the CDR3 is TGTGCCAGCAGCTCTATCGGACAGGGCAATCCCTACGAGCAGTACTTC.

This chain connects TRBV19 to TRBJ2-7; perhaps TRBD2 as D (5 bases). The ends were cut back, 2 bases at V and 2 bases at J, with 10 bases in the middle. Germline lookup yields CDR1 LNHDA and CDR2 SQIVND (reference sequence). The CDR3 loop spans 14 amino acids. The CDR3 region has the DNA TGTGCCAGTAGTATATACGGGGAAACCTACGAGCAGTACTTC. It encodes CASSIYGETYEQYF. The whole variable domain, filled in from reference TRBV19 and TRBJ2-7, reads DGGITQSPKYLFRKEGQNVTLSCEQNLNHDAMYWYRQDPGQGLRLIYYSQIVNDFQKGDIAEGYSVSREKKESFPLTVTSAQKNPTAFYLCASSIYGETYEQYFGPGTRLTVT.

This clone was picked up a small number of times. V and J are TRBV11-3 and TRBJ2-7; 7 nucleotides agree with TRBD2. CDR3 size: 14 residues. The germline V gene has CDR1 SGHNT and CDR2 YENEEA. The ends lost 5 bases at V and 4 bases at J; junction bases unmatched: 8. The CDR3 DNA follows: TGTGCCAGCAGCCCCGGGACTACCTTATACGAGCAGTACTTC. Translation gives CASSPGTTLYEQYF.

This clone has just a few counts. The chain employs TRBV13 and TRBJ2-1, with D unclear. Germline V gene data show CDR1 as PRHDT and CDR2 as FYEKMQ (reference sequence). The V gene lost 5 bases and the J gene lost 2 bases, with 7 bases spanning the gap. This CDR3 region has 13 residues. CDR3 protein: CASSERAYNEQFF. The CDR3 region has the DNA TGTGCCAGCAGCGAAAGGGCCTACAATGAGCAGTTCTTC.

Remarks on this clone: Just one base apart from a much larger clone, this may be a read error. V and J are TRBV28 and TRBJ1-1; no firm D call. In germline, CDR1 is MDHEN, CDR2 SYDVKM. The CDR3 has 13 residues. CDR3 in amino acids: CVSSLGRTTAAFF. DNA of the CDR3: TGTGTCAGCAGTTTGGGTCGGACTACTGCAGCTTTCTTT.

J is TRBJ2-1 and V is TRBV6-5; 8 nucleotides line up with TRBD1. J was trimmed by 6 bases and V by 2 bases; bases with no gene match: 3. CDR1 is MNHEY, CDR2 SVGAGI, per germline. This CDR3 spans 14 amino acids. The CDR3 nucleotides read TGTGCCAGCAGTTACCGGACAGGGCTCAATGAGCAGTTCTTC. It encodes CASSYRTGLNEQFF.

V is TRBV11-2 and J is TRBJ1-2, with 8 bases lining up with TRBD1. The CDR3 is made up of 14 amino acids. The V segment lost 5 bases and the J segment 5 bases; nucleotides outside the gene matches: 7. Germline V gene sequence: CDR1 SGHAT, CDR2 FQNNGV. Here the CDR3 reads CASSQGQARYGYTF. The CDR3 DNA is TGTGCCAGCAGCCAGGGACAGGCCAGATATGGCTACACCTTC.

This clone was observed a few times. The chain joins TRBV7-9 to TRBJ2-7; 11 bases line up with TRBD1. CDR1 and CDR2 from the germline V gene are SEHNR and FQNEAQ (reference sequence). This CDR3 is 13 amino acids long. V lost 5 bases, J lost 5 bases, and 2 bases stayed unmatched. The CDR3 reads CASSLDRGHEQYF. The CDR3 region has the DNA TGTGCCAGCAGCCTGGACAGGGGGCACGAGCAGTACTTC.

The V gene is TRBV7-9, the J gene TRBJ1-4, with TRBD1 matching 11 bases. V shed 4 bases, J shed 7 bases, and the junction held 2 bases outside the gene matches. Germline values: CDR1 SEHNR, CDR2 FQNEAQ (reference sequence). The CDR3 extends over 14 amino acids. The CDR3 coding sequence is TGTGCCAGCAGCTCCGGACAGGGGGCTGAAAAACTGTTTTTT. Translating it yields CASSSGQGAEKLFF.

This sequence joins TRBV30 and TRBJ2-2, with D tentatively TRBD2 (6 bases). The CDR3 runs to 15 residues. V was pared by 4 bases and J by 1 base, with 13 bases between. The germline CDR1 and CDR2 sequences are GTSNPN and SVGIG (reference sequence). CDR3 in DNA: TGTGCCTGGAACTGGCTAGCGTGGAACACCGGGGAGCTGTTTTTT. It yields the protein CAWNWLAWNTGELFF.

The V call is TRBV29-1, the J call TRBJ2-5, with 8 bases fitting TRBD1. Trimming cost V 6 bases and J 4 bases; bases outside gene matches: 10. CDR1 and CDR2 from the germline V gene are SQVTM and ANQGSEA. The CDR3 totals 14 residues. The CDR3 here is CSVGGGQGGETQYF. CDR3 coding DNA: TGCAGCGTCGGCGGCGGACAGGGAGGAGAGACCCAGTACTTC.

The chain couples TRBV6-4 to TRBJ2-1, with 8 nucleotides matching TRBD1. J gave up 0 bases and V 5 bases, and 3 bases lay outside the gene matches. The CDR3 is 15 amino acids. The germline V gene has CDR1 MRHNA and CDR2 SNTAGT. CDR3: CASSLGQASYNEQFF. In nucleotides, the CDR3 is TGTGCCAGCAGTCTGGGACAGGCCTCCTACAATGAGCAGTTCTTC.

This rearrangement joins TRBV4-1 to TRBJ2-2, with 10 bases matching TRBD2. Germline loops: CDR1 MGHRA, CDR2 YSYEKL. The CDR3 sequence is 19 residues long. The ends lost 0 bases at V and 2 bases at J; junction bases unmatched: 9. CDR3 loop: CASSQDGVAGGLNTGELFF. CDR3 sequence (DNA): TGCGCCAGCAGCCAAGATGGGGTAGCGGGGGGCCTTAACACCGGGGAGCTGTTTTTT.

The V gene is TRBV7-9, the J gene TRBJ1-4; D not resolved. Germline loops: CDR1 SEHNR, CDR2 FQNEAQ (reference sequence). The CDR3 contains 15 residues. V lost 5 bases and J lost 3, with 13 bases in between. CDR3 in amino acids: CASSRPTDANEKLFF. DNA of the CDR3: TGTGCCAGCAGCCGCCCGACGGATGCTAATGAAAAACTGTTTTTT.

This clone appeared a few times. The genes are TRBV19 and TRBJ1-1; maybe TRBD1 (6 bases). Germline V CDR1 and CDR2: LNHDA, SQIVND (reference sequence). Trimming removed 4 bases from V and 5 bases from J, with 14 bases in between. The CDR3 totals 14 residues. The CDR3 reads CASSTGVWRTEAFF. In nucleotides, the CDR3 is TGTGCCAGTAGTACAGGGGTTTGGCGTACTGAAGCTTTCTTT.

This clone showed up just a few times. The chain has TRBV28 and TRBJ1-1; perhaps TRBD1 as D (6 bases). Germline assignment: CDR1 MDHEN and CDR2 SYDVKM. This CDR3 region has 18 residues. Trimming took 5 bases from V and 0 from J, leaving 22 bases between them. For the CDR3, the DNA is TGTGCCAGCAGTGACGAAATCCCCCAGGGGATTTTGAACACTGAAGCTTTCTTT. It is translated as CASSDEIPQGILNTEAFF.

The rearrangement links TRBV9 to TRBJ2-1; D is uncertain. The V and J ends lost 0 bases and 3 bases respectively, with 4 bases between them. This CDR3 has 13 residues. The germline gives CDR1 SGDLS, CDR2 YYNGEE. CDR3 protein: CASSVEVYNEQFF. The CDR3, as DNA: TGTGCCAGCAGCGTAGAGGTCTACAATGAGCAGTTCTTC. The variable domain in full, completed from reference TRBV9 and TRBJ2-1, reads DSGVTQTPKHLITATGQRVTLRCSPRSGDLSVYWYQQSLDQGLQFLIQYYNGEERAKGNILERFSAQQFPDLHSELNLSSLELGDSALYFCASSVEVYNEQFFGPGTRLTVL.

The chain recombines TRBV28 with TRBJ1-1; D not resolved. The CDR3 has 13 amino acids. Deletions cut 7 bases from V and 0 bases from J, with 9 bases between. Germline V gives CDR1 MDHEN, CDR2 SYDVKM. In nucleotides, the CDR3 is TGTGCCAGCAAAAAGGAATTGAACACTGAAGCTTTCTTT. Encoded protein: CASKKELNTEAFF.

The J gene is TRBJ1-1, the V gene TRBV10-1; 10 bases line up with TRBD1. The CDR3 spans 13 residues. Germline loops: CDR1 WNHNN, CDR2 SYGVQD (reference sequence). V was pared by 0 bases and J by 10 bases, with 2 bases of the junction left unmatched. The CDR3 sequence: CASSESRTGGAFF. CDR3 coding DNA: TGCGCCAGCAGTGAGTCGAGGACAGGGGGAGCTTTCTTT.

The table lists this clone with a count of one. This chain links TRBV6-5 with TRBJ1-1, with 8 bases that match TRBD1. The CDR3 is 13 amino acids. Germline V gene sequence: CDR1 MNHEY, CDR2 SVGAGI. Trimming took 6 bases from V and 4 from J; bases not matched to a gene: 4. The CDR3 DNA sequence: TGTGCCAGCAGCCTGCAGGGGGCCACTGAAGCTTTCTTT. Encoded protein: CASSLQGATEAFF.

This clone was detected only once. V usage is TRBV4-1 and J usage is TRBJ1-1, with D perhaps TRBD1 (5 bases). Germline V CDR1 and CDR2: MGHRA, YSYEKL. V gave up 1 base and J gave up 0 bases, with 9 bases separating them. The CDR3 has 15 residues. The CDR3 DNA sequence: TGCGCCAGCAGCCAAGTCGGGGCGTTGAACACTGAAGCTTTCTTT. Translation: CASSQVGALNTEAFF.

This CDR3 is CASSQEILRNTEAFF. CDR3 DNA: TGTGCCAGCAGCCAAGAGATTTTACGGAACACTGAAGCTTTCTTT. This chain connects TRBV7-9 to TRBJ1-1; D not resolved. This CDR3 contains 15 residues. CDR1 is SEHNR, CDR2 FQNEAQ, per germline (reference sequence). The V end lost 5 bases, the J end lost 1 base, and 14 bases lay between the germline ends.

The CDR3 nucleotides are TGTGCCAGCAGTTACTCGACGGGCGGCTATGGCTACACCTTC. Protein sequence: CASSYSTGGYGYTF. V and J are TRBV6-5 and TRBJ1-2, with D uncertain. Germline-derived CDR1 and CDR2 are MNHEY and SVGAGI. Trimming removed 0 bases from V and 4 bases from J, with 9 bases in between. The CDR3 covers 14 residues.

This clone was seen a handful of times. The chain joins TRBV19 to TRBJ2-7, with D maybe TRBD1 (6 bases). CDR3 size: 13 residues. The germline V and J ends were trimmed by 6 bases and 1 base, with 10 bases remaining between them. CDR1 is LNHDA and CDR2 is SQIVND in the germline V gene (reference sequence). The CDR3 spells CASSPQGSYEQYF. CDR3 sequence (DNA): TGTGCCAGTAGCCCGCAGGGGTCCTACGAGCAGTACTTC.

The gene calls are TRBV4-2 and TRBJ1-6, with 7 bases lining up with TRBD1. The CDR3 has 18 residues. After removal of 3 bases from V and 2 bases from J, the junction contained 10 bases not matched to a gene. Germline CDR1 and CDR2: LGHNA and YNFKEQ. CDR3 in amino acids: CASSQSPQGTAYNSPLHF. The CDR3, as DNA: TGTGCCAGCAGCCAGTCACCACAGGGGACGGCCTATAATTCACCCCTCCACTTT.